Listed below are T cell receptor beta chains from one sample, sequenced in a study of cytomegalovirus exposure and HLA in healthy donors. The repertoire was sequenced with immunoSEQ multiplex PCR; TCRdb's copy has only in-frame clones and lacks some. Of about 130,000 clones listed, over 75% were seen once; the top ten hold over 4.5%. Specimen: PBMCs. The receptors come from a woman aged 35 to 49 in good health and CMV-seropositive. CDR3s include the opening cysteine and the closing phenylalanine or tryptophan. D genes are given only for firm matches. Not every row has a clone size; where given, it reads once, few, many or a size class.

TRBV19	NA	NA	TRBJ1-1	TGTGCCAGCAGGGGTCGAGGGAGGAACACTGAAGCTTTCTTT	CASRGRGRNTEAFF
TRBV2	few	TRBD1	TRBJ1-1	TGTGCCAGCAGTGGGCGGACAGGGGGTGGCACTGAAGCTTTCTTT	CASSGRTGGGTEAFF
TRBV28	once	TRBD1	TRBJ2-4	TGTGCCAGCAGTTTAGCCGCGACAGGGATAGAGAACATTCAGTACTTC	CASSLAATGIENIQYF
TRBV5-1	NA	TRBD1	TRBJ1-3	TGCGCCAGCAGCCCGACAGGGTTTAGAAACACCATATATTTT	CASSPTGFRNTIYF
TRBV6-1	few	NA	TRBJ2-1	TGTGCCAGCAGTTACGGGGGTGAGCAGTTCTTC	CASSYGGEQFF
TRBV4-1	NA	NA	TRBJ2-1	TGCGCCAGCAGCCGAGGCGGGGCCTACAATGAGCAGTTCTTC	CASSRGGAYNEQFF
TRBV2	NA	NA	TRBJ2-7	TGTGCCAGCAACGTCGTGGGGACAACCTGGGACTTC	CASNVVGTTWDF
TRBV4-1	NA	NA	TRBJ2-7	TGCGCCAGCAGCCAAGGGGGCCCTTCCTACGAGCAGTACTTC	CASSQGGPSYEQYF
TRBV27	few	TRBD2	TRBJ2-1	TGTGCCAGCAGCTCCCTGGGACTACAAAGCTCCTACAATGAGCAGTTCTTC	CASSSLGLQSSYNEQFF
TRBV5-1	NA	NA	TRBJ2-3	TGCGCCAGCAGCTTGGGACTAGTAGGGGCAGATACGCAGTATTTT	CASSLGLVGADTQYF
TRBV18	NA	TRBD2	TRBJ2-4	TGTGCCAGCTCACGGACTAGCGGGACCGCCAAAAACATTCAGTACTTC	CASSRTSGTAKNIQYF
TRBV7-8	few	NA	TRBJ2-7	TGTGCCAGCAGCTTCTCTGGACAGCTTTCCTACGAGCAGTACTTC	CASSFSGQLSYEQYF
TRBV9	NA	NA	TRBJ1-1	TGTGCCAGCAGCGCCGTTGGCACATCCACTGAAGCTTTCTTT	CASSAVGTSTEAFF
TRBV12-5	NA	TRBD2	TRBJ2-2	TGTGCTAGTGGTTTGGTGGACGACCGGGGGGGCGGTTTCACCGGGGAGCTGTTTTTT	CASGLVDDRGGGFTGELFF
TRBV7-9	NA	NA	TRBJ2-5	TGTGCCAGCCGCGGGCAGTTACAAGAGACCCAGTACTTC	CASRGQLQETQYF
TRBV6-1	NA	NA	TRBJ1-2	TGTGCCAGCAGCCACAGCGGCCGCAGCCAACGTGGCTACACCTTC	CASSHSGRSQRGYTF
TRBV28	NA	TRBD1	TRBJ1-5	TGTGCCAGCGCCGGACAGGACTTTAATCAGCCCCAGCATTTT	CASAGQDFNQPQHF
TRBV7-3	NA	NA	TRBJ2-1	TGTGCCAGCAGCCCGGGGGGCGGGAGCTCCAATGAGCAGTTCTTC	CASSPGGGSSNEQFF
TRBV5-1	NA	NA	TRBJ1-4	TGCGCCAGCAGCCCGGGGGACGGACGGGATGAAAAACTGTTTTTT	CASSPGDGRDEKLFF
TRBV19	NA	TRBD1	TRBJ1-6	TGTGCCAGTAGTACCGACAGGGGGGCCTATAATTCACCCCTCCACTTT	CASSTDRGAYNSPLHF
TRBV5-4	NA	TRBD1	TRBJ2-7	TGTGCCAGCAGCTTTGGACAGGCCTACGAGCAGTACTTC	CASSFGQAYEQYF
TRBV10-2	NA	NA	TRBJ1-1	TGCGCCAGCAGTGGGGAGACTGACACTGAAGCTTTCTTT	CASSGETDTEAFF
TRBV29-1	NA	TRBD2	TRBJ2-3	TGCAGCGTCCCTAGCGGGAGTGCAGATACGCAGTATTTT	CSVPSGSADTQYF
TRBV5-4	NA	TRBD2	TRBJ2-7	TGTGCCAGCAGCGTAGCGGGAGGTCGGTACGAGCAGTACTTC	CASSVAGGRYEQYF
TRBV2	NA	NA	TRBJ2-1	TGTGCCAGCAGCTTCCGCCTAGGCAATGAGCAGTTCTTC	CASSFRLGNEQFF
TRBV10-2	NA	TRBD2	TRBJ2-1	TGCGCCAGCAGTGGTGTTGCGGGGGCCTACAATGAGCAGTTCTTC	CASSGVAGAYNEQFF
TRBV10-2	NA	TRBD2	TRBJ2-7	TGCGCCATTCTAGCGGGGGGGTCCTACGAGCAGTACTTC	CAILAGGSYEQYF
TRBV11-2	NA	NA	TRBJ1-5	TGTGCCAGCAGCCCCACCCGGCCAGGGCAGCCCCAGCATTTT	CASSPTRPGQPQHF
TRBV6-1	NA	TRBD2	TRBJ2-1	TGTGCCAGCACTCTACTAGCGGGAGGGCCCCATGAGCAGTTCTTC	CASTLLAGGPHEQFF
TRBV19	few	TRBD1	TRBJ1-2	TGTGCCAGTACCCACCCCGGGACAGGGAACTATGGCTACACCTTC	CASTHPGTGNYGYTF
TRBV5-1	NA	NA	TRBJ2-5	TGCGCCAGCAGCCCCAAACGAACAGGGTTCGGAGAGACCCAGTACTTC	CASSPKRTGFGETQYF
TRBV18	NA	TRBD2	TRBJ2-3	TGTGCCAGCTCACCGGGGAGACTAGCGGCCGATACGCAGTATTTT	CASSPGRLAADTQYF
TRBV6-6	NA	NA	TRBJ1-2	TGTGCCAGCAGCCCCAGGGGTGAGATCTATGGCTACACCTTC	CASSPRGEIYGYTF
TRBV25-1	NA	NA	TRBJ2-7	TGTGCCAGCAGGGACAGCCTACAGTTTAGCTACGAGCAGTACTTC	CASRDSLQFSYEQYF
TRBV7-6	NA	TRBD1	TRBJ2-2	TGTGCCAGCAGTTGGACAGGGCCCCCCGGGGAGCTGTTTTTT	CASSWTGPPGELFF
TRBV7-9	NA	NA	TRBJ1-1	TGTGCCAGCAGCTTAGTAGGAGACACTGAAGCTTTCTTT	CASSLVGDTEAFF
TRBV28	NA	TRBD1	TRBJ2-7	TGTGCCAGCAGTTCTGGACAGGGACCCTACGAGCAGTACTTC	CASSSGQGPYEQYF
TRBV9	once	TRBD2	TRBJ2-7	TGTGCCAGCAGCGCACTAGCGGTAAGCTCCTACGAGCAGTACTTC	CASSALAVSSYEQYF
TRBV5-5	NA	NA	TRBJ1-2	TGTGCCAGCAGCTTTTCATTATCAGGGGCTGTTGGTGTAAACTATGGCTACACCTTC	CASSFSLSGAVGVNYGYTF
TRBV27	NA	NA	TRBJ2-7	TGTGCCAGCAGTTTCGCTAGCGTACTCTCCTACGAGCAGTACTTC	CASSFASVLSYEQYF
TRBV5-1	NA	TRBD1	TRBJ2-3	TGCGCCAGCAGCTTGGGCCAGGGGGCGGATACGCAGTATTTT	CASSLGQGADTQYF
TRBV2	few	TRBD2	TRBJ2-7	TGTGCCAGCACCCCGGGACTAAGGTCCTACGAGCAGTACTTC	CASTPGLRSYEQYF
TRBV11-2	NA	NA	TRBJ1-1	TGTGCCAGCAGCCCTAGTGCGGGTTTTGGCACTGAAGCTTTCTTT	CASSPSAGFGTEAFF
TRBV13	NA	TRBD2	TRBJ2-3	TGTGCCAGCAGCTTTCGCGGACTAGCGGGGGGGATGGATACGCAGTATTTT	CASSFRGLAGGMDTQYF
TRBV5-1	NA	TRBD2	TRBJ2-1	TGCGCCAGCAGCGGCCGACTAGCGGGAGTCCATGAGCAGTTCTTC	CASSGRLAGVHEQFF
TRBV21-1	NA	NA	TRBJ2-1	TGTGCCAGCAGCAAAAAAAGACAGCTTCTTAGGGGGTCGGTCCGCAATGAGCAGTTCTTC	CASSKKRQLLRGSVRNEQFF
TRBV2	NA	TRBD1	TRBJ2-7	TGTGCCAGCAGTTTCCGGGACAGCTCCTACGAGCAGTACTTC	CASSFRDSSYEQYF
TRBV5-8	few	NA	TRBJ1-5	TGTGCCACCAAGGGACTCAATCAGCCCCAGCATTTT	CATKGLNQPQHF
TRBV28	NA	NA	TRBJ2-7	TGTGCCAGCATATCTGAGCGAAACACTTACGAGCAGTACTTC	CASISERNTYEQYF
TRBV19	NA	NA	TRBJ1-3	TGTGCCAGTACCCAACAGAGTTTTGGAAACACCATATATTTT	CASTQQSFGNTIYF